A single sample is the source of the 15 T cell receptor beta chains below, sequenced in a study of glioma-infiltrating T cells after dendritic cell vaccination. Documented time point: after dendritic cell vaccination, including at tumor progression/relapse. Generated by immunoSEQ multiplex PCR, the TCRdb table keeps only in-frame clones and is missing some. The table records about 64,000 clones, around nine tenths of them present only once. Specimen: blood, collected after dendritic cell vaccination. Every receptor here comes from a human donor with glioblastoma.

This chain connects TRBV5-1 to TRBJ2-2, with D possibly TRBD2 on 6 matching bases. V was cut by 4 bases and J by 4 bases, with 17 bases left in between. This CDR3 has 16 amino acids. Germline loops: CDR1 SGHRS, CDR2 YFSETQ. The CDR3 sequence: CASSPLGGVGTGELFF. The CDR3 nucleotides are TGCGCCAGCAGCCCACTTGGCGGGGTCGGCACCGGGGAGCTGTTTTTT. Using reference TRBV5-1 and TRBJ2-2 for the parts outside the CDR3, the full variable domain is KAGVTQTPRYLIKTRGQQVTLSCSPISGHRSVSWYQQTPGQGLQFLFEYFSETQRNKGNFPGRFSGRQFSNSRSEMNVSTLELGDSALYLCASSPLGGVGTGELFFGEGSRLTVL.

This rearrangement joins TRBV25-1 to TRBJ1-2, with D perhaps TRBD1 (6 bases). Germline CDR1 and CDR2: MGHDK and SYGVNS. Between the trimmed V and J ends, which lost 0 bases and 2 bases, there was a span of 10 bases. The CDR3 runs 15 residues. This chain's CDR3 is CASSEYKGVNYGYTF. In nucleotides, the CDR3 is TGTGCCAGCAGTGAATATAAGGGGGTCAACTATGGCTACACCTTC.

The chain carries TRBV5-1 and TRBJ1-6; D possibly corresponds to TRBD1 (6 bases). Trimming took off 4 bases at V and 8 bases at J, with 19 bases between the two ends. The CDR3 length is 16 residues. CDR1 is SGHRS, CDR2 YFSETQ, per germline. CDR3 sequence: CASSPSTGLWDSPLHF. CDR3 sequence (DNA): TGCGCCAGCAGCCCGAGTACAGGGTTATGGGATTCACCCCTCCACTTT.

As DNA, the CDR3 is TGCAGTGCTAGAAGCCCCGAGACCCAGTACTTC. The encoded protein is CSARSPETQYF. The chain is built from TRBV20-1 and TRBJ2-5; D uncertain. Germline V lookup: CDR1 DFQATT, CDR2 SNEGSKA (reference sequence). V lost 2 bases to trimming and J lost 5 bases, with 6 bases between them. This CDR3 contains 11 residues.

V usage is TRBV5-1 and J usage is TRBJ2-7; 12 nucleotides match TRBD2. Germline-derived CDR1 and CDR2 are SGHRS and YFSETQ. Trimming took 6 bases from V and 5 from J; bases not matched to a gene: 6. CDR3 size: 14 residues. CDR3 sequence (DNA): TGCGCCAGCACCGCGACTAGCGGGAGCGACGAGCAGTACTTC. This gives the protein CASTATSGSDEQYF.

The table lists this clone with a few counts. This chain joins TRBV6-5 and TRBJ1-5; TRBD1 aligns across 7 bases. Germline V gene lookup returns CDR1 MNHEY and CDR2 SVGAGI. This CDR3 spans 15 amino acids. J lost 2 bases, V lost 4 bases, and 5 bases had no gene match. Here the CDR3 reads CASSSTGTGNQPQHF. CDR3 nucleotide sequence: TGTGCCAGCAGTTCGACAGGGACGGGCAATCAGCCCCAGCATTTT.

The chain joins TRBV5-4 to TRBJ1-3; the D gene is possibly TRBD1 (5 bases). The CDR3 sequence is 16 residues long. CDR1 SGHNT and CDR2 YYREEE come from the germline V gene (reference sequence). Trimming took off 4 bases at V and 0 bases at J, with 14 bases between the two ends. In DNA, the CDR3 is TGTGCCAGCAGCGGGCGCGGGGCACTCTCTGGAAACACCATATATTTT. Translated, it gives CASSGRGALSGNTIYF.

This clone was detected once. The chain uses TRBV9 and TRBJ2-7; 7 nucleotides agree with TRBD1. The CDR3 contains 11 residues. The V and J ends lost 3 bases and 6 bases, in that order; junction bases with no gene match: 0. Germline V gene data show CDR1 as SGDLS and CDR2 as YYNGEE. CDR3 in DNA: TGTGCCAGCAGCGCAGGGGGCGAGCAGTACTTC. This translates into CASSAGGEQYF.

The V call is TRBV6-1, the J call TRBJ2-1; D is undetermined. Trimming pared 0 bases from V and 3 bases from J, leaving 18 bases between. The germline V gene has CDR1 MNHNS and CDR2 SASEGT. The CDR3 sequence is 18 residues long. CDR3 sequence: CASSEATIGTSIYNEQFF. The CDR3 DNA follows: TGTGCCAGCAGTGAAGCGACAATCGGAACTTCAATCTACAATGAGCAGTTCTTC.

The gene calls are TRBV30 and TRBJ1-1; D call uncertain. V lost 8 bases and J 7 bases, leaving 20 bases between the germline ends. The CDR3 has 13 residues. The V gene's germline CDR1 is GTSNPN and CDR2 SVGIG (reference sequence). This CDR3 reads CAGIRSGRGEAFF. The DNA of the CDR3 is TGTGCCGGGATTAGGTCGGGGAGAGGTGAAGCTTTCTTT. The full variable domain, with the rest looked up from reference TRBV30 and TRBJ1-1, is SQTIHQWPATLVQPVGSPLSLECTVEGTSNPNLYWYRQAAGRGLQLLFYSVGIGQISSEVPQNLSASRPQDRQFILSSKKLLLSDSGFYLCAGIRSGRGEAFFGQGTRLTVV.

The gene calls are TRBV7-6 and TRBJ2-7; 9 nucleotides agree with TRBD2. CDR1 and CDR2 (germline): SGHVS, FNYEAQ. The V segment lost 5 bases and the J segment 3 bases; nucleotides outside the gene matches: 14. The CDR3 length is 17 residues. DNA for the CDR3: TGTGCCAGCAGCCGGATAGGACTATCTAGCGGGGACTACGAGCAGTACTTC. Translation gives CASSRIGLSSGDYEQYF.

This clone has only a few counts. The rearrangement uses TRBV9 and TRBJ2-2, with TRBD2 identical over 7 bases. The germline V gene encodes CDR1 SGDLS and CDR2 YYNGEE. Trimming removed 4 bases from V and 2 bases from J; junction bases left unmatched: 17. This CDR3 has 19 amino acids. This chain's CDR3 is CASSLTGGWRTTNTGELFF. CDR3 sequence (DNA): TGTGCCAGCAGCTTGACGGGGGGATGGCGGACGACCAACACCGGGGAGCTGTTTTTT.

The chain employs TRBV11-3 and TRBJ2-1, with D possibly TRBD1 on 6 matching bases. Germline assignment: CDR1 SGHNT and CDR2 YENEEA. This CDR3 contains 14 residues. Deletions cut 8 bases from V and 8 bases from J, with 19 bases between. CDR3 sequence reads: CASWDTRKSDEQFF. The CDR3 nucleotides read TGTGCCAGCTGGGACACCCGAAAGTCCGATGAGCAGTTCTTC.

The chain has TRBV6-6 and TRBJ1-2; maybe TRBD1 (5 bases). The germline V and J ends were trimmed by 8 bases and 6 bases, with 16 bases remaining between them. This CDR3 spans 13 amino acids. CDR1 MNHNY and CDR2 SVGAGI come from the germline V gene (reference sequence). The CDR3 region is CASWGQLTDGYTF. CDR3 nucleotide sequence: TGTGCCAGCTGGGGCCAACTTACGGATGGCTACACCTTC.

This chain links TRBV6-1 with TRBJ2-5; 8 bases map to TRBD2. CDR3 length: 13 amino acids. Germline values: CDR1 MNHNS, CDR2 SASEGT. V was clipped by 6 bases and J by 5 bases; unmatched bases: 5. Here the CDR3 DNA reads TGTGCCAGCAGACGGGGGGGCCCGGAGACCCAGTACTTC. This sequence encodes CASRRGGPETQYF.